What follows are 17 T cell receptor beta chains derived from one specimen sequenced in a study of T cells after posttransplantation cyclophosphamide. Sequencing was performed with immunoSEQ multiplex PCR; in TCRdb, only in-frame clones are kept and a portion is missing. Seen here are thousands of clones, 70% to 75% observed once, and the top ten hold 20% to 25%. Sequencing was done on a sample of PBMCs. The receptors derive from a man aged 25 to 45 with a blood cancer, CMV-positive, and with a related stem cell donor.

This clone was detected a few times. In DNA, the CDR3 is TGTGCCATCAGTGATGTGACAGGGGATCAGCCCCAGCATTTT. Amino acids: CAISDVTGDQPQHF. The chain carries TRBV10-3 and TRBJ1-5; TRBD1 agrees at 8 bases. J gave up 5 bases and V 3 bases, and 3 bases lay outside the gene matches. From germline, CDR1 is ENHRY and CDR2 SYGVKD. The CDR3 is 14 amino acids.

This clone is classed as large. The J gene is TRBJ1-5, the V gene TRBV2, with no clear D. Germline V gene lookup returns CDR1 SNHLY and CDR2 FYNNEI. This CDR3 has 14 residues. Trimming left V 6 bases short and J 3 bases short, with 12 bases between. DNA of the CDR3: TGTGCCAGCAGGAGCGGGCGTACCAATCAGCCCCAGCATTTT. Residues: CASRSGRTNQPQHF. The whole variable domain, filled in from reference TRBV2 and TRBJ1-5, reads EPEVTQTPSHQVTQMGQEVILRCVPISNHLYFYWYRQILGQKVEFLVSFYNNEISEKSEIFDDQFSVERPDGSNFTLKIRSTKLEDSAMYFCASRSGRTNQPQHFGDGTRLSIL.

There are a few counts of this clone. This chain links TRBV6-1 with TRBJ2-7; 10 nucleotides agree with TRBD2. Per germline, CDR1 MNHNS and CDR2 SASEGT. The V gene end was trimmed by 0 bases and the J gene end by 1 base; junction bases not matched to a gene: 9. The CDR3 consists of 18 residues. The CDR3 reads CASSEAGLAGEGSYEQYF. CDR3 DNA sequence: TGTGCCAGCAGTGAAGCGGGGCTAGCGGGAGAAGGGTCCTACGAGCAGTACTTC.

V gene TRBV19 combines with J gene TRBJ1-1; 7 bases map to TRBD1. Germline CDR1 is LNHDA and CDR2 is SQIVND (reference sequence). The CDR3 is 15 residues long. V lost 5 bases and J lost 1; bases outside the gene matches: 7. The CDR3 here is CASSDRGRGNTEAFF. CDR3 nucleotides: TGTGCCAGTAGTGATAGGGGGCGCGGGAACACTGAAGCTTTCTTT.

This chain joins TRBV5-5 and TRBJ1-2, with TRBD1 identical over 10 bases. Germline trimming cut 4 bases from V and 3 bases from J; bases unmatched to any gene: 6. Per germline, CDR1 SGHKS and CDR2 YYEKEE (reference sequence). The CDR3 extends over 15 amino acids. CDR3: CASSPGQGNDYGYTF. CDR3 sequence (DNA): TGTGCCAGCAGCCCGGGACAGGGGAATGACTATGGCTACACCTTC.

This clone was seen more than once but under ten times. This sequence joins TRBV19 and TRBJ2-7; TRBD2 is a possible D gene (5 bases). With 6 bases removed from V and 3 bases from J, the gap between germline ends came to 12 bases. This CDR3 contains 13 residues. Germline assignment: CDR1 LNHDA and CDR2 SQIVND (reference sequence). This CDR3 reads CASRKGGSYEQYF. The CDR3, as DNA: TGTGCCAGTAGAAAGGGTGGGAGCTACGAGCAGTACTTC.

This clone was seen a handful of times. The chain recombines TRBV18 with TRBJ2-5, with a possible D match to TRBD1 (5 bases). Trimming cost V 3 bases and J 5 bases, with 16 bases left between them. CDR1 is KGHSH, CDR2 LQKENI, per germline. The CDR3 has 15 residues. The CDR3 protein is CASSPPGSSGETQYF. CDR3 coding DNA: TGTGCCAGCTCACCTCCCGGGTCCTCAGGGGAGACCCAGTACTTC.

Points on this clone: The junction departs from the called germline gene at one end, perhaps through a read error. This rearrangement joins TRBV11-2 to TRBJ2-5, with 10 bases that match TRBD2. This CDR3 has 15 residues. Germline V lookup: CDR1 SGHAT, CDR2 FQNNGV. The DNA of the CDR3 is TGCGCCAGCAGCCAAGAGGCTAGCGGGAGACAGACCCAGTACTTC. This translates into CASSQEASGRQTQYF.

This chain uses TRBV15 with TRBJ2-3, with a weak D call TRBD2 (7 bases). The CDR3 runs to 15 residues. Trimming took 5 bases from V and 3 from J, leaving 15 bases between them. Germline V gene data show CDR1 as LNHNV and CDR2 as YYDKDF (reference sequence). CDR3 sequence: CATSVPGGATDTQYF. CDR3 DNA sequence: TGTGCCACCAGCGTTCCTGGGGGGGCTACAGATACGCAGTATTTT.

CDR3 loop: CASSVQGFYGYTF. CDR3 DNA sequence: TGTGCCAGCAGTGTACAGGGTTTCTATGGCTACACCTTC. The chain couples TRBV6-5 to TRBJ1-2, with D maybe TRBD1 (6 bases). The V end was cut by 5 bases, the J end by 4 bases, with 11 bases between. This CDR3 comprises 13 residues. In germline, CDR1 is MNHEY, CDR2 SVGAGI.

This clone was detected a few times. This sequence joins TRBV7-9 and TRBJ2-7; TRBD1 matches at 11 bases. CDR1 is SEHNR and CDR2 is FQNEAQ in the germline V gene (reference sequence). This CDR3 has 16 residues. J gave up 5 bases and V 5 bases, and 11 bases lay outside the gene matches. The CDR3 region is CASSIIGQGASDEQYF. CDR3 nucleotides: TGTGCCAGCAGCATTATTGGACAGGGGGCTTCCGACGAGCAGTACTTC.

The sample holds a few counts of this clone. This chain joins TRBV19 and TRBJ1-4; D perhaps matches TRBD1 (6 bases). This CDR3 has 14 amino acids. V lost 4 bases and J lost 7, with 13 bases in between. The germline V gene encodes CDR1 LNHDA and CDR2 SQIVND (reference sequence). The CDR3 is CASSNRAGFEKLFF. The CDR3 bases are TGTGCCAGTAGTAACAGGGCGGGCTTTGAAAAACTGTTTTTT.

V usage is TRBV19 and J usage is TRBJ2-3; TRBD1 is a possible D gene (6 bases). With 5 bases removed from V and 5 bases from J, the gap between germline ends came to 14 bases. The CDR3 covers 14 residues. From germline, CDR1 is LNHDA and CDR2 SQIVND (reference sequence). This CDR3 is CASSWGPGLDTQYF. The CDR3 region has the DNA TGTGCCAGTAGTTGGGGGCCCGGCTTAGATACGCAGTATTTT.

This clone was observed a few times. This sequence joins TRBV4-3 and TRBJ1-1; D remains ambiguous. The V gene lost 1 base and the J gene lost 4 bases, with 7 bases spanning the gap. Germline assignment: CDR1 LGHNA and CDR2 YSLEER. The CDR3 is 13 residues long. The chain's CDR3 is CASSQVRSTEAFF. DNA for the CDR3: TGCGCCAGCAGCCAAGTCCGGAGCACTGAAGCTTTCTTT.

This clone was recorded once. The rearrangement uses TRBV5-6 and TRBJ2-7; D is possibly TRBD1 (5 bases). Germline V lookup: CDR1 SGHDT, CDR2 YYEEEE. The CDR3 extends over 14 amino acids. V gave up 0 bases and J gave up 3 bases, with 10 bases separating them. The CDR3 sequence: CASSLGQTDYEQYF. DNA for the CDR3: TGTGCCAGCAGCTTGGGACAGACCGACTACGAGCAGTACTTC.

This chain uses TRBV7-2 with TRBJ1-3; 7 bases fit TRBD1. The V gene end was trimmed by 1 base and the J gene end by 3 bases; junction bases not matched to a gene: 6. The CDR3 sequence is 16 residues long. Germline V gene sequence: CDR1 SGHTA, CDR2 FQGNSA. Here the CDR3 DNA reads TGTGCCAGCAGCTTAGGACAGGGCTTAAGTGGAAACACCATATATTTT. It yields the protein CASSLGQGLSGNTIYF.

This clone was seen only a few times. J is TRBJ2-7 and V is TRBV4-3, with D possibly matching TRBD2 (6 bases). Trimming left V 0 bases short and J 2 bases short, with 11 bases between. The CDR3 is made up of 15 amino acids. Germline V gene sequence: CDR1 LGHNA, CDR2 YSLEER. CDR3 protein: CASSQDWDSTYEQYF. The CDR3 DNA reads TGCGCCAGCAGCCAAGATTGGGACTCAACCTACGAGCAGTACTTC.